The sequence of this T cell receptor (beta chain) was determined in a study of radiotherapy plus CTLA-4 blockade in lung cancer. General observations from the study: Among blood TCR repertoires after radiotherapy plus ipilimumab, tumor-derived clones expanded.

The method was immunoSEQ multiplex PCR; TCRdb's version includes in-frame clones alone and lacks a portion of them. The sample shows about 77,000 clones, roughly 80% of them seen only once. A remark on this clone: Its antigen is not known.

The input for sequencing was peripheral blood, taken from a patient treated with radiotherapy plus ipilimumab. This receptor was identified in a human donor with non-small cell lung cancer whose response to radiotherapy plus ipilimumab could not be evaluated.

CDR3 DNA sequence: TGTGCCAGTAGTATAGCACATATTCAAGAGACCCAGTACTTC. Its translation: CASSIAHIQETQYF. The chain is built from TRBV19 and TRBJ2-5; D remains ambiguous. The ends were cut back, 1 base at V and 2 bases at J, with 8 bases in the middle. The CDR3 extends over 14 amino acids. The germline V gene has CDR1 LNHDA and CDR2 SQIVND (reference sequence). Filled out from reference TRBV19 and TRBJ2-5, the complete variable domain reads DGGITQSPKYLFRKEGQNVTLSCEQNLNHDAMYWYRQDPGQGLRLIYYSQIVNDFQKGDIAEGYSVSREKKESFPLTVTSAQKNPTAFYLCASSIAHIQETQYFGPGTRLLVL.